This paragraph reports one T cell receptor (beta chain). What it recognizes is unknown. Clones were read by immunoSEQ multiplex PCR, and TCRdb kept only the in-frame ones, dropping some. The top ten clones hold approximately 1.7% of a sample with some 97,000 clones, 92% of them seen once. The CDR3 runs 14 residues. V lost 8 bases, J lost 3 bases, and 5 bases stayed unmatched. Germline V gene sequence: CDR1 MGHDK, CDR2 SYGVNS. This sample is part of a study of T cell responses to AZD1222 COVID-19 vaccine. Across the study: Pooled in the analysis were second doses at about 4 or about 12 weeks. Study-wide points: Repertoires in all cases were sampled only once the peak T cell response had passed. Clonal diversity was possibly underestimated, and the donors were mostly white British, with more females.

This chain joins TRBV25-1 and TRBJ1-4; 8 bases fit TRBD1. This TCR was recovered from an adult in good health. Material: peripheral blood, obtained on day 0 of AZD1222 vaccination. The CDR3 DNA reads as TGTGCCAGCGGACAGGGATATCCTAATGAAAAACTGTTTTTT. It is translated as CASGQGYPNEKLFF. Full variable domain (missing parts from reference TRBV25-1 and TRBJ1-4): EADIYQTPRYLVIGTGKKITLECSQTMGHDKMYWYQQDPGMELHLIHYSYGVNSTEKGDLSSESTVSRIRTEHFPLTLESARPSHTSQYLCASGQGYPNEKLFFGSGTQLSVL.